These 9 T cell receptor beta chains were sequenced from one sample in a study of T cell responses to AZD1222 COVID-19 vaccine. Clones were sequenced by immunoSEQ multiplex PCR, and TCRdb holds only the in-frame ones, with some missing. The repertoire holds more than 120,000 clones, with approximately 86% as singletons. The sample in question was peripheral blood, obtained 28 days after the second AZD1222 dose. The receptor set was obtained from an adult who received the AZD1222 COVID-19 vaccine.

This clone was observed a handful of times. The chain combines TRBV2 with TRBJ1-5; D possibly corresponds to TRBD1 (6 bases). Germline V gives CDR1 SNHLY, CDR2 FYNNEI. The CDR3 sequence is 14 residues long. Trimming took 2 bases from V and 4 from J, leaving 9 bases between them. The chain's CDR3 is CASSERTENQPQHF. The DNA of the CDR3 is TGTGCCAGCAGTGAACGGACAGAAAATCAGCCCCAGCATTTT.

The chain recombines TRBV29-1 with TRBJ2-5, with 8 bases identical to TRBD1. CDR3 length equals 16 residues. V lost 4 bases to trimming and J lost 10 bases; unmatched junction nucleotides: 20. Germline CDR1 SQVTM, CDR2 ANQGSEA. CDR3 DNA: TGCAGCGTTGTCGAAACGACAGGGCCGAACAGGGGGGACCAGTACTTC. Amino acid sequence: CSVVETTGPNRGDQYF.

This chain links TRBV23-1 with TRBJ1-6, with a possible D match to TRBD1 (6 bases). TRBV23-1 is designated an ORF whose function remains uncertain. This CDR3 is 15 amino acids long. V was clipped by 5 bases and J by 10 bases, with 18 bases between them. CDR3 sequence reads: CASSAVRGQESPLHF. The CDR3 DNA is TGCGCCAGCAGTGCAGTCAGGGGACAAGAATCACCCCTCCACTTT.

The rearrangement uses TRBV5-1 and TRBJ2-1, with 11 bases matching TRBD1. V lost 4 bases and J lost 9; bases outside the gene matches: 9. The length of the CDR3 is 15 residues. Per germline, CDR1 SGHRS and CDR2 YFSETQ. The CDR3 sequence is CASSLGQGAVIEQFF. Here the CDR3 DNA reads TGCGCCAGCAGCCTAGGACAGGGGGCCGTCATTGAGCAGTTCTTC.

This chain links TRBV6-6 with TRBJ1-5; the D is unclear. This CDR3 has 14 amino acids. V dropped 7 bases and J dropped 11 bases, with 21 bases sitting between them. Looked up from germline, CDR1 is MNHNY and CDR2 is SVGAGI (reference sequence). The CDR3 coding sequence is TGTGCCAGCATCTCGGACGGATCGAGGGTGGCCCAGCATTTT. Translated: CASISDGSRVAQHF.

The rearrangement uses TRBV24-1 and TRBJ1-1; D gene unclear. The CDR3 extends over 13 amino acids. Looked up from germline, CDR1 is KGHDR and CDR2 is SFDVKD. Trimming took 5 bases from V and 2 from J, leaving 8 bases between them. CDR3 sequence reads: CATSGWENTEAFF. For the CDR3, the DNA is TGTGCCACCAGTGGATGGGAAAACACTGAAGCTTTCTTT.

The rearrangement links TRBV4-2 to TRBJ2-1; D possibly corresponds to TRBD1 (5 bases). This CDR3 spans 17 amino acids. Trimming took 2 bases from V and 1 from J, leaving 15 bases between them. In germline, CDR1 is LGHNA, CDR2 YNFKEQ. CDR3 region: CASSQLGAVASYNEQFF. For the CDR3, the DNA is TGTGCCAGCAGCCAACTAGGGGCCGTGGCGTCCTACAATGAGCAGTTCTTC.

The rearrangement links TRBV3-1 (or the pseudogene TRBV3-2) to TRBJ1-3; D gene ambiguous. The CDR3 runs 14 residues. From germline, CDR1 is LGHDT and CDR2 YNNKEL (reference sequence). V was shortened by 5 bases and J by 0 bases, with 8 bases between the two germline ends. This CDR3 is CASSSESSGNTIYF. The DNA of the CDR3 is TGTGCCAGCAGCTCAGAGAGCTCTGGAAACACCATATATTTT.

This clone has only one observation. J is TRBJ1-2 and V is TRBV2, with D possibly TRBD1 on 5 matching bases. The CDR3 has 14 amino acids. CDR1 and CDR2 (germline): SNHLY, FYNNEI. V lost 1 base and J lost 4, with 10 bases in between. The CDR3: CASSEEAGGYGYTF. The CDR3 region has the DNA TGTGCCAGCAGTGAAGAGGCGGGGGGCTATGGCTACACCTTC.